This T cell receptor (beta chain) was documented in a study of T cells in Graves' hyperthyroidism and ophthalmopathy. Amplification of TCR beta CDR3 regions was performed using RNA transcripts as template. TCR CDR3 underwent first-round RT-PCR with the HTBI primer set. TCRdb itself ran the multiplex PCR reads through MiXCR, one entry per CDR3 protein. The sample includes roughly 30,000 distinct CDR3 sequences, approximately 45% of them seen just once. This clonotype has at least ten counts. Uncontrolled infections, other autoimmune diseases, pregnancy or lactation led to exclusion of patients. In making diagnoses, clinical symptoms, serum thyroxine and TRAb, thyroid ultrasound and orbital computed tomography were all used. Trimming took off 7 bases at V and 2 bases at J, with 12 bases between the two ends. Germline CDR1 MNHEY, CDR2 SVGEGT. The CDR3 covers 13 residues.

Sequences were obtained from blood. This chain joins TRBV6-2 or TRBV6-3 and TRBJ2-7; a weak D match, TRBD2 (6 bases). The receptor was isolated from a woman between 25 and 40 years old with Graves' hyperthyroidism. The CDR3 DNA is TGTGCCAGCACCGAGGCGGGAACCTACGAGCAGTACTTC. Translating gives CASTEAGTYEQYF.